This TCR beta chain was sequenced for a study of human T cells and chemical hapten exposure. Overall study: Slight differences in pooled library volume were the main source of varying TCR yields across samples.

The library tagged each cDNA molecule with unique molecular identifiers. The authors' processing: Sample-level TCR yields exhibited a median of around 100,000, with a range of about 23,224 to 700,000. MiXCR was run by TCRdb on the 5' RACE reads, yielding one entry per CDR3 protein. None of the V and J calls come from the authors' own analysis; TCRdb made them. The sample gives more than 60,000 distinct CDR3 sequences, about 15% of which show up once; around 6.8% is in the top ten. CDR1 and CDR2 (germline): SGHKS, YYEKEE (reference sequence). This CDR3 contains 14 residues. The ends were cut back, 0 bases at V and 4 bases at J, with 10 bases in the middle. Regarding the study as a whole: DPC sensitization produced no change in TCRs with frequency above 1 in 1000.

This clonotype was observed many times. Its specificity is not known. Total RNA was isolated from whole blood that had not been fractionated. The receptor comes from a female donor in good health. The V and J genes are TRBV5-5 and TRBJ1-1; TRBD1 might be the D (5 bases). The CDR3 sequence: CASSLDWGSTEAFF. DNA for the CDR3: TGTGCCAGCAGCTTGGATTGGGGGTCCACTGAAGCTTTCTTT.